Given below is one T cell receptor beta chain in context. Its antigen is unknown. Germline V gene sequence: CDR1 WNHNN, CDR2 SYGVQD (reference sequence). The ends lost 7 bases at V and 4 bases at J; junction bases unmatched: 9. The CDR3 is made up of 14 amino acids. This sample was taken from a study of Tregs in tolerant kidney transplant recipients. The study, taken as a whole, reports: Tregs expanded with activated donor B cells seemed most donor-specific. Findings come from small patient numbers and require larger validation. Nucleotide sequences could not be compared across some patients' samples due to primer changes.

Recipients received nonmyeloablative bone marrow transplants from related graft donors, with transient mixed chimerism. TCRdb's table, derived via immunoSEQ multiplex PCR, lists solely in-frame clones and lacks some. Here the sample spans roughly 54,000 clones, approximately 89% being singletons. Material: CD8+ T cells from blood (PBMCs), obtained 12 months after the transplant. This TCR was recovered from a human patient who received a combined kidney and bone marrow transplant. Among the T cells, some may be from the graft donor. This sequence joins TRBV10-1 and TRBJ2-7; 8 nucleotides line up with TRBD1. The CDR3 DNA reads TGCGCCAGCACCCGAGGGGACAGGAAATACGAGCAGTACTTC. Encoded protein: CASTRGDRKYEQYF.